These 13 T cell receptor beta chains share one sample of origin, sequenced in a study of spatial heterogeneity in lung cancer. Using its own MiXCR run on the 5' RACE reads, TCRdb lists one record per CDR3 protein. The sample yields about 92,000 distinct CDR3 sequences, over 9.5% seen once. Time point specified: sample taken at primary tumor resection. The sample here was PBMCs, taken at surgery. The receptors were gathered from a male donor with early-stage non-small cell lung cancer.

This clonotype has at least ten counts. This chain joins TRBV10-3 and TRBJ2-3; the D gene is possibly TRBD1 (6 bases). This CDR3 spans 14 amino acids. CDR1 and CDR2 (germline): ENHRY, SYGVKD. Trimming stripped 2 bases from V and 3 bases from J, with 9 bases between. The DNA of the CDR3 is TGTGCCATCAGTGAGAACAGGGTAACAGATACGCAGTATTTT. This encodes CAISENRVTDTQYF.

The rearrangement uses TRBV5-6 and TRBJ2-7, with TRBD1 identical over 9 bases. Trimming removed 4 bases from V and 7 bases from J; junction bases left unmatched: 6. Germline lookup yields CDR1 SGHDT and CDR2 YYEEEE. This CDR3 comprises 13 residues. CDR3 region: CASSPQGAREQYF. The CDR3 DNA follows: TGTGCCAGCAGCCCACAGGGGGCGCGGGAGCAGTACTTC.

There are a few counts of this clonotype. CDR3 nucleotide sequence: TGTGCCAGCAGGCGGGGGGACCAACCCCTCTACAATGAGCAGTTCTTC. The encoded protein is CASRRGDQPLYNEQFF. The V gene is TRBV6-5, the J gene TRBJ2-1; 8 bases map to TRBD2. Germline V gene lookup returns CDR1 MNHEY and CDR2 SVGAGI. With 6 bases clipped from V and 3 bases from J, the junction kept 10 bases outside the gene matches. The CDR3 spans 16 residues.

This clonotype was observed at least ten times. CDR3 DNA: TGTGCCAGCAGCTTAGAGCCCGCAACTAATGAAAAACTGTTTTTT. It yields the protein CASSLEPATNEKLFF. The chain is built from TRBV7-6 and TRBJ1-4, with D hard to call. Germline CDR1 reads SGHVS; CDR2 reads FNYEAQ. V lost 1 base and J 0 bases, leaving 6 bases between the germline ends. The CDR3 runs to 15 residues.

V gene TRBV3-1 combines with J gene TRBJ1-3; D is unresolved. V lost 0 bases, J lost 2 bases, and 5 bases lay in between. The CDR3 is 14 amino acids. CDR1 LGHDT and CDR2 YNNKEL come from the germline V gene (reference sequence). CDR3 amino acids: CASSQDFPGNTIYF. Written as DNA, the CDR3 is TGTGCCAGCAGCCAAGATTTCCCTGGAAACACCATATATTTT.

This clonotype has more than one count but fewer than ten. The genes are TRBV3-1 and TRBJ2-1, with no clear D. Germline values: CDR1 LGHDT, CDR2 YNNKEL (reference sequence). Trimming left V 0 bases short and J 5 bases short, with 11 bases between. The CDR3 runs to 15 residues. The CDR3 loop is CASSQDIGGHNEQFF. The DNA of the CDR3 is TGTGCCAGCAGCCAAGATATAGGCGGTCACAATGAGCAGTTCTTC.

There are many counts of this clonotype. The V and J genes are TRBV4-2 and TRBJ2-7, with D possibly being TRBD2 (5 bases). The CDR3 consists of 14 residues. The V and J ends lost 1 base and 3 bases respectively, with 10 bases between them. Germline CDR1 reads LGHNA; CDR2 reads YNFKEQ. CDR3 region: CASSQGLGGYEQYF. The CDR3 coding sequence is TGTGCCAGCAGCCAAGGGCTCGGAGGCTACGAGCAGTACTTC.

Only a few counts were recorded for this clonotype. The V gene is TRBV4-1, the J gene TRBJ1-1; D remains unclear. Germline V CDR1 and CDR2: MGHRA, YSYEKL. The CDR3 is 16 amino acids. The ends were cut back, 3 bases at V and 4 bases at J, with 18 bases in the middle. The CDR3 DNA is TGCGCCAGCAGCCAGGTGACATTTACCGAGGGCACTGAAGCTTTCTTT. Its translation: CASSQVTFTEGTEAFF.

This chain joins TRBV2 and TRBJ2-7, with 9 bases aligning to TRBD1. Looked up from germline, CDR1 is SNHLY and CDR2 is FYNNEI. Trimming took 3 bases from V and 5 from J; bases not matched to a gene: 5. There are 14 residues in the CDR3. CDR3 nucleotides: TGTGCCAGCAGTGAGTTACAGGGGGCCCACGAGCAGTACTTC. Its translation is CASSELQGAHEQYF.

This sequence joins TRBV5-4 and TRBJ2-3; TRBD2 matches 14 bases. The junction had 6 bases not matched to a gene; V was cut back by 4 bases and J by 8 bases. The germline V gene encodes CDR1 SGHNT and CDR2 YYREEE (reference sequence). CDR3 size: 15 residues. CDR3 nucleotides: TGTGCCAGCAGCAAGACTAGCGGGGGGGCAAGTACGCAGTATTTT. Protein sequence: CASSKTSGGASTQYF.

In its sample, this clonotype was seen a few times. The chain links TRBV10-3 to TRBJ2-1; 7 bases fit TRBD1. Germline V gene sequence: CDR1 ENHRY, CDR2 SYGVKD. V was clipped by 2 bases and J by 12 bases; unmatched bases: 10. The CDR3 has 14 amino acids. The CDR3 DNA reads TGTGCCATCAGTGAGCCTGGTACAGGGGCCTCGCAGTTCTTC. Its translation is CAISEPGTGASQFF.

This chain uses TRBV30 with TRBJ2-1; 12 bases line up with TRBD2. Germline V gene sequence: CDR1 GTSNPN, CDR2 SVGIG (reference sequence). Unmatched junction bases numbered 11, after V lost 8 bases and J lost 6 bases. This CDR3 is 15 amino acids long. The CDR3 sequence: CAQKAGTSGPNEQFF. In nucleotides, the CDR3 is TGTGCCCAAAAGGCCGGGACTAGCGGGCCCAATGAGCAGTTCTTC.

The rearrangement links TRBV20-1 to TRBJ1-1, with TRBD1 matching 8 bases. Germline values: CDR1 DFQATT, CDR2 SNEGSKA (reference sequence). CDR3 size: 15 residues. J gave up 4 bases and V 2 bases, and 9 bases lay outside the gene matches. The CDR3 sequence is CSARKAGGLVTEAFF. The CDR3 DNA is TGCAGTGCTAGAAAGGCAGGGGGCCTGGTCACTGAAGCTTTCTTT.